This T cell receptor (beta chain) comes out of a study of T-cell memory formation after mild COVID-19. Overall study context: TCR clusters showed largely donor specificity.

Trimming left V 4 bases short and J 8 bases short, with 15 bases between. There are 14 residues in the CDR3. From germline, CDR1 is LGHNA and CDR2 YSLEER. TCRdb re-called the 5' RACE reads with MiXCR, one entry per CDR3 protein. Of fewer than 400,000 distinct CDR3 sequences detected, about 16% appear once; the ten largest clones hold 20% to 25%. With respect to this clonotype: Its antigen remains unknown.

Broader study findings: The study found balanced CD4/CD8 in clones contracting day 15 to 85 and a CD4+ lean in later expanders. The finding that pre-infection memory included some responding clones suggested that cross-reactive memory joined.

This rearrangement joins TRBV4-3 to TRBJ2-1; tentatively, D is TRBD2 (6 bases). Sequencing was done on a sample of PBMCs or a T cell subset sorted from them (not recorded which). The TCR was taken from a man aged 18 to 29 who had mild COVID-19 (a few samples of this study predate the infection). Cell type and time point are not known. CDR3 in amino acids: CASSRGGDGDEQFF. The CDR3 DNA follows: TGCGCCAGCAGCCGAGGAGGGGACGGCGATGAGCAGTTCTTC.